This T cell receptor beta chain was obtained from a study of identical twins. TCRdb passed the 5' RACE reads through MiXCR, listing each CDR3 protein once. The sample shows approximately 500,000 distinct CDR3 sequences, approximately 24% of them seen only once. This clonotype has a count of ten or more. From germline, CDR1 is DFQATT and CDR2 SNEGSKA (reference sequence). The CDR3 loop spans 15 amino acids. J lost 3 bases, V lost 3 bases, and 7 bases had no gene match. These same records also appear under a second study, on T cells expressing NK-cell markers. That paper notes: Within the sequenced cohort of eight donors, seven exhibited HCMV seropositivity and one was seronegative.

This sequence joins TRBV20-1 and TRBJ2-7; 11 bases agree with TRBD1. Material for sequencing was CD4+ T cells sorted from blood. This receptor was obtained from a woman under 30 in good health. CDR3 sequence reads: CSARAPGQGVYEQYF. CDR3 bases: TGCAGTGCTAGGGCGCCGGGACAGGGGGTCTACGAGCAGTACTTC.